A selection of T cell receptor beta chains follows, all from one sample in a study of sequential checkpoint blockade in melanoma. Clones were read by immunoSEQ multiplex PCR, and TCRdb kept only the in-frame ones, dropping some. The sample lists around 30,000 clones, 86% occurring once. The sequencing used CD8+ T cells sorted from blood (inferred from file names), collected from a patient given nivolumab and ipilimumab in sequence. The receptors stem from a human donor with melanoma. CDR3s include the opening cysteine and the closing phenylalanine or tryptophan. Each record gives: V gene, J gene, D gene, clone size, CDR3 protein, CDR3 DNA. A D gene is named only where the DNA matches it firmly. Rows give clone size only sometimes, using once, few, many, or a class for an expanded clone.

TRBV27	TRBJ2-1	NA	NA	CASSFLDSRNRFF	TGTGCCAGCAGTTTCTTGGACTCGCGGAACAGGTTCTTC
TRBV11-2	TRBJ2-5	NA	NA	CASSLDPGTKTQYF	TGTGCCAGCAGCTTAGATCCGGGTACGAAGACCCAGTACTTC
TRBV6-5	TRBJ2-7	TRBD1	NA	CASGQVAYEQYF	TGTGCCAGCGGACAGGTAGCCTACGAGCAGTACTTC
TRBV5-1	TRBJ2-7	TRBD2	NA	CASSLGLAGAYEQYF	TGCGCCAGCAGCTTGGGGCTAGCGGGAGCCTACGAGCAGTACTTC
TRBV29-1	TRBJ2-1	TRBD2	NA	CSVEVAGGYNNNEQFF	TGCAGCGTTGAAGTTGCGGGAGGCTACAATAACAATGAGCAGTTCTTC
TRBV15	TRBJ2-1	TRBD1	NA	CATSREYGTAYNEQFF	TGTGCCACCAGCAGAGAATATGGGACAGCCTACAATGAGCAGTTCTTC
TRBV19	TRBJ2-2	NA	NA	CASSIGVVNPGTGELFF	TGTGCCAGTAGTATAGGCGTTGTGAATCCGGGGACCGGGGAGCTGTTTTTT
TRBV7-8	TRBJ1-4	NA	NA	CASSVPRTGSREKLFF	TGTGCCAGCAGCGTACCCCGGACTGGCAGCCGCGAAAAACTGTTTTTT
TRBV4-1	TRBJ2-4	TRBD2	NA	CASSQSSGRVYIQYF	TGCGCCAGCAGCCAATCTAGCGGGAGGGTATACATTCAGTACTTC
TRBV11-2	TRBJ2-5	NA	NA	CASSEPWGHQETQYF	TGTGCCAGCAGCGAGCCATGGGGGCACCAAGAGACCCAGTACTTC
TRBV6-5	TRBJ2-2	TRBD1	NA	CASRIGTGNTGELFF	TGTGCCAGCAGGATAGGGACAGGGAACACCGGGGAGCTGTTTTTT
TRBV28	TRBJ2-1	TRBD1	NA	CASTVGQERMYSSYNEQFF	TGTGCCAGCACCGTGGGACAGGAACGGATGTACTCTTCCTACAATGAGCAGTTCTTC
TRBV5-1	TRBJ1-1	NA	NA	CASSLSSGTEAFF	TGCGCCAGCAGCTTATCTTCAGGCACTGAAGCTTTCTTT
TRBV6-5	TRBJ1-5	NA	NA	CASSYSLDSNQPQHF	TGTGCCAGCAGTTACTCGTTGGACAGTAATCAGCCCCAGCATTTT
TRBV6-5	TRBJ2-2	TRBD2	NA	CASSLPGREHGELFF	TGTGCCAGCAGTTTACCAGGGCGGGAGCACGGGGAGCTGTTTTTT
TRBV12-5	TRBJ1-6	NA	NA	CVPVRRSSYNSPLHF	TGTGTCCCGGTTCGGCGGAGCTCCTATAATTCACCCCTCCACTTT
TRBV5-4	TRBJ1-1	TRBD1	once	CASSADREGVVGEAFF	TGTGCCAGCAGCGCCGACAGGGAAGGGGTGGTAGGTGAAGCTTTCTTT
TRBV29-1	TRBJ2-2	NA	few	CSVEDLGPRGIGELFF	TGCAGCGTTGAAGATTTGGGACCACGGGGGATCGGGGAGCTGTTTTTT
TRBV7-6	TRBJ2-3	TRBD2	NA	CASSLELAEGTDTQYF	TGTGCCAGCAGCTTAGAACTAGCGGAAGGAACAGATACGCAGTATTTT
TRBV19	TRBJ2-6	TRBD1	NA	CASSISGTGPSGANVLTF	TGTGCCAGTAGTATATCCGGGACAGGGCCTTCTGGGGCCAACGTCCTGACTTTC
TRBV15	TRBJ2-1	TRBD1	medium-sized	CATSEATGGYNEQFF	TGTGCCACCAGCGAGGCGACAGGGGGCTACAATGAGCAGTTCTTC
TRBV27	TRBJ2-1	NA	NA	CASSPGLGRGLSPTQFF	TGTGCCAGCAGTCCAGGGCTAGGGCGGGGGCTCTCCCCGACGCAGTTCTTC
TRBV28	TRBJ2-7	NA	NA	CASSLQGGSYEQYF	TGTGCCAGCAGTTTACAGGGGGGTTCCTACGAGCAGTACTTC
TRBV9	TRBJ2-2	TRBD2	NA	CASSVWTSGGSHTGELFF	TGTGCCAGCAGCGTTTGGACTAGCGGGGGGTCCCACACCGGGGAGCTGTTTTTT
TRBV5-4	TRBJ2-2	NA	NA	CASSSRTGELFF	TGTGCCAGCAGCTCGCGGACCGGGGAGCTGTTTTTT
TRBV9	TRBJ2-7	TRBD2	few	CASSSGLSGGAYHYEQYF	TGTGCCAGCAGCTCCGGATTAAGCGGGGGGGCCTATCATTACGAGCAGTACTTC
TRBV28	TRBJ2-2	NA	NA	CASSFQGGGHGELFF	TGTGCCAGCAGTTTCCAGGGGGGTGGGCACGGGGAGCTGTTTTTT
TRBV28	TRBJ1-5	TRBD1	NA	CASSSGTGILNQPQHF	TGTGCCAGCAGTTCCGGGACAGGGATTTTAAATCAGCCCCAGCATTTT
TRBV6-5	TRBJ2-5	NA	NA	CASSYGIGVETQYF	TGTGCCAGCAGTTACGGGATAGGGGTAGAGACCCAGTACTTC
TRBV11-2	TRBJ1-3	TRBD1	NA	CASSDRANTIYF	TGTGCCAGCTCCGACAGGGCTAACACCATATATTTT
TRBV27	TRBJ1-1	NA	NA	CASRNSGNTEAFF	TGTGCCAGCCGTAATTCGGGGAACACTGAAGCTTTCTTT
TRBV19	TRBJ1-1	TRBD1	NA	CASSITGAGDNTEAFF	TGTGCCAGTAGTATAACAGGGGCAGGGGACAACACTGAAGCTTTCTTT
TRBV7-2	TRBJ2-7	NA	NA	CASSLGRPSPHEQYF	TGTGCCAGCAGCTTAGGGCGGCCTAGCCCCCACGAGCAGTACTTC
TRBV18	TRBJ1-1	NA	NA	CASSPGRGMNTEAFF	TGTGCCAGCTCACCGGGCAGGGGAATGAACACTGAAGCTTTCTTT
TRBV27	TRBJ2-1	NA	large	CASSLLAGKTYNEQFF	TGTGCCAGCAGTTTATTGGCAGGGAAGACCTACAATGAGCAGTTCTTC
TRBV4-1	TRBJ2-7	TRBD1	NA	CASSPRGQEPSYEQYF	TGCGCCAGCAGCCCAAGAGGACAGGAACCCTCCTACGAGCAGTACTTC